This paragraph reports one TCR beta chain. The data were produced by immunoSEQ multiplex PCR, yet TCRdb's version contains in-frame clones alone and is incomplete. The sample consists of about 130,000 clones, roughly 87% of them appearing once. This specimen belongs to a study of control samples from healthy donors and cancer patients. CDR3 length: 17 residues. The V gene lost 2 bases and the J gene lost 3 bases, with 17 bases spanning the gap. Germline CDR1 MNHNS, CDR2 SASEGT. The clonotype was recovered from a man aged 18 to 35 in good health. Input material: blood. This sequence joins TRBV6-1 and TRBJ1-5; tentative D call: TRBD1 (6 bases). CDR3 residues: CASSEPGGLPVNQPQHF. CDR3 in DNA: TGTGCCAGCAGTGAACCGGGGGGGCTTCCAGTCAATCAGCCCCAGCATTTT.